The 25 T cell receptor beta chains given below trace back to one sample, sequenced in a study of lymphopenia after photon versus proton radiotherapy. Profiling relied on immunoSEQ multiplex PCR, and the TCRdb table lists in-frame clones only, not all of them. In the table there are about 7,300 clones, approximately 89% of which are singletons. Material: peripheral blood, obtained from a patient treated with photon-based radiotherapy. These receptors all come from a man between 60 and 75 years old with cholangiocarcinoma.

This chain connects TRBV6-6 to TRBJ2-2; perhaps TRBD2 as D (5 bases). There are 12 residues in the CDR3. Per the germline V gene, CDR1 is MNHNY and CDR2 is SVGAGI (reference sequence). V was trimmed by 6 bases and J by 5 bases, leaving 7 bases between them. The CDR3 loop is CASSGVTGELFF. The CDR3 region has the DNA TGTGCCAGCAGCGGGGTAACCGGGGAGCTGTTTTTT.

CDR3 coding DNA: TGTGCCGGGTTAGAGGACCCCTGGTATGGCTACACCTTC. Protein sequence: CAGLEDPWYGYTF. The rearrangement uses TRBV2 and TRBJ1-2, with D hard to call. Germline assignment: CDR1 SNHLY and CDR2 FYNNEI. Trimming left V 11 bases short and J 5 bases short, with 18 bases between. The CDR3 totals 13 residues.

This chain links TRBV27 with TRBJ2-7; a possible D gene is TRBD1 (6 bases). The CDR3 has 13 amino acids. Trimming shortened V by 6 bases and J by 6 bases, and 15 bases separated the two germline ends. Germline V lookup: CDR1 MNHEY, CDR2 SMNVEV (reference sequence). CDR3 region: CASRKLQGLEQYF. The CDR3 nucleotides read TGTGCCAGCAGAAAACTACAGGGCCTCGAGCAGTACTTC.

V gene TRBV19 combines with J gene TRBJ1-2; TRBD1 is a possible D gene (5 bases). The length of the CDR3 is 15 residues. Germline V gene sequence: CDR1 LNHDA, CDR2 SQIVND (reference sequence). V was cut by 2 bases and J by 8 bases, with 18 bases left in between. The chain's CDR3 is CASSIPVRVTGGYTF. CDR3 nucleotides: TGTGCCAGTAGTATACCGGTTCGAGTTACAGGAGGCTACACCTTC.

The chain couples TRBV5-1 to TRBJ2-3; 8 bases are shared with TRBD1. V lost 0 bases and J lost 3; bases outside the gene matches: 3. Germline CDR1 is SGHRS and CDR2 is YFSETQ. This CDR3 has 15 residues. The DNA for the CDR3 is TGCGCCAGCAGCTTGGGACAGGGGAGAACAGATACGCAGTATTTT. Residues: CASSLGQGRTDTQYF.

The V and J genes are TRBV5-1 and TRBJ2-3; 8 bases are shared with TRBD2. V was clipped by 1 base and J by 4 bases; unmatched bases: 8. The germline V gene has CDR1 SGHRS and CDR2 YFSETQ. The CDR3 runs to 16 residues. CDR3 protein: CASSLQRGGPADTQYF. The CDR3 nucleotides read TGCGCCAGCAGCTTGCAACGGGGGGGCCCCGCAGATACGCAGTATTTT.

As DNA, the CDR3 is TGTGCCAGCTCACCAGAAGTCACTAGCACAGATACGCAGTATTTT. Translating gives CASSPEVTSTDTQYF. The chain joins TRBV18 to TRBJ2-3; D gene ambiguous. V was shortened by 2 bases and J by 0 bases, with 9 bases between the two germline ends. Germline values: CDR1 KGHSH, CDR2 LQKENI. This CDR3 region has 15 residues.

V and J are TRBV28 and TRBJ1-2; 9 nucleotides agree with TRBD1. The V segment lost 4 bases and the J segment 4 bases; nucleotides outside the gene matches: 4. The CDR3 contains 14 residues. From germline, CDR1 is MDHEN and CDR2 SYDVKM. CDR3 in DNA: TGTGCCAGCAGTTCCGGGACAGGGATCTATGGCTACACCTTC. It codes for CASSSGTGIYGYTF.

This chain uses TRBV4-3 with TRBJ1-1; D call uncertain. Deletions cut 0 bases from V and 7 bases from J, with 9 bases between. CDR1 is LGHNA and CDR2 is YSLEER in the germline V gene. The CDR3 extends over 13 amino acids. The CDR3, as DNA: TGCGCCAGCAGCCAAGAACTGGGGAGTGAAGCTTTCTTT. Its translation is CASSQELGSEAFF.

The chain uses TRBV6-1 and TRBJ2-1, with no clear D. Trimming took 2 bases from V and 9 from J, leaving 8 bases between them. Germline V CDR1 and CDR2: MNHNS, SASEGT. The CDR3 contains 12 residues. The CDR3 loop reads CASSELSAEQFF. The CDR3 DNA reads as TGTGCCAGCAGTGAACTATCCGCTGAGCAGTTCTTC.

Here the CDR3 DNA reads TGCAGCGCGGGAAGGACAGGGTCCTACGAGCAGTACTTC. This translates into CSAGRTGSYEQYF. This chain uses TRBV29-1 with TRBJ2-7, with 8 bases fitting TRBD1. After removal of 7 bases from V and 1 base from J, the junction contained 6 bases not matched to a gene. The CDR3 is 13 amino acids. Germline V gene data show CDR1 as SQVTM and CDR2 as ANQGSEA.

CDR3 DNA sequence: TGTGCCAGCAGCTTGGGGGCACCCGGTAGCACAGATACGCAGTATTTT. This sequence encodes CASSLGAPGSTDTQYF. The genes are TRBV5-4 and TRBJ2-3; no reliable D call. Trimming shortened V by 0 bases and J by 0 bases, and 11 bases separated the two germline ends. Germline CDR1 and CDR2: SGHNT and YYREEE (reference sequence). The CDR3 contains 16 residues.

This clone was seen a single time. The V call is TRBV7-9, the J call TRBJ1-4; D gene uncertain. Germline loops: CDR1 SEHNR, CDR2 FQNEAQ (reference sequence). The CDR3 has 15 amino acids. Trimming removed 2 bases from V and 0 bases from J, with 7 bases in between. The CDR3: CASSLSSATNEKLFF. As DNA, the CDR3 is TGTGCCAGCAGCTTATCGAGTGCAACTAATGAAAAACTGTTTTTT.

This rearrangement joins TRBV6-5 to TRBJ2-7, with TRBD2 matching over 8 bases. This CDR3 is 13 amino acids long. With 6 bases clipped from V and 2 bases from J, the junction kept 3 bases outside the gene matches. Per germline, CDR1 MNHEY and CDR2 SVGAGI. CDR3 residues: CASSREGTYEQYF. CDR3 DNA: TGTGCCAGCAGCCGGGAGGGTACCTACGAGCAGTACTTC.

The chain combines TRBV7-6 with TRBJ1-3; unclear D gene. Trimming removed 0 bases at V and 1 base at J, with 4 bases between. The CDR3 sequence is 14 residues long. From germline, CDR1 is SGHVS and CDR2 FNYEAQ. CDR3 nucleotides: TGTGCCAGCAGCTTAGCCCCTTCTGGAAACACCATATATTTT. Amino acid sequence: CASSLAPSGNTIYF.

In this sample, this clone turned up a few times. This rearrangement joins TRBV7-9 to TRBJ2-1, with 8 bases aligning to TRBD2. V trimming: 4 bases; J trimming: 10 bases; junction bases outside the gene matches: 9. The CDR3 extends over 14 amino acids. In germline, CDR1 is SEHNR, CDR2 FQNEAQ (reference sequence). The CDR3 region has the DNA TGTGCCAGCAGCTCCCAGACTAGCGTTGTCGAGCAGTTCTTC. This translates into CASSSQTSVVEQFF. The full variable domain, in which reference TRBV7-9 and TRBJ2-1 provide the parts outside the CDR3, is DTGVSQNPRHKITKRGQNVTFRCDPISEHNRLYWYRQTLGQGPEFLTYFQNEAQLEKSRLLSDRFSAERPKGSFSTLEIQRTEQGDSAMYLCASSSQTSVVEQFFGPGTRLTVL.

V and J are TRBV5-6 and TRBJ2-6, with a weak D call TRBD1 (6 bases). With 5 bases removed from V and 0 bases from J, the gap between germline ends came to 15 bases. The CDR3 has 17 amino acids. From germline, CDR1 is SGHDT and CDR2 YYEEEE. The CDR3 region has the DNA TGTGCCAGCAGAAAATCAGGGGATCCCTCTGGGGCCAACGTCCTGACTTTC. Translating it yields CASRKSGDPSGANVLTF.

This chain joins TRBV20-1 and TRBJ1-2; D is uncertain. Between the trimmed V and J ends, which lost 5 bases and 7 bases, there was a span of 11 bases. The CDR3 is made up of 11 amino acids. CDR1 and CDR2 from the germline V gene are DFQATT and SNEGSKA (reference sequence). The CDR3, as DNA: TGCAGTGCTTCCTCCGTGGGTGGCTACACCTTC. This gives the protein CSASSVGGYTF.

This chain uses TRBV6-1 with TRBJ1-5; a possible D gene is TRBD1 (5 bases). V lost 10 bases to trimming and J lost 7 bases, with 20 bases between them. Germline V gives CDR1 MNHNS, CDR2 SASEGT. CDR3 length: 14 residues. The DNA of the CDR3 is TGTGCCACCTCAGAGTGGGGGAAGAGCCAGCCCCAGCATTTT. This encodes CATSEWGKSQPQHF.

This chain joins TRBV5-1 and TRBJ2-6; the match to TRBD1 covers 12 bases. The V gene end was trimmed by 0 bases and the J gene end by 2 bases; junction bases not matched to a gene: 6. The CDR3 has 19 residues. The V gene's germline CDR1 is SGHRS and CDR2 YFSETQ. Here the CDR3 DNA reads TGCGCCAGCAGCTTGGGGCCCGGGACAGGGGGCCCTGGGGCCAACGTCCTGACTTTC. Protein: CASSLGPGTGGPGANVLTF.

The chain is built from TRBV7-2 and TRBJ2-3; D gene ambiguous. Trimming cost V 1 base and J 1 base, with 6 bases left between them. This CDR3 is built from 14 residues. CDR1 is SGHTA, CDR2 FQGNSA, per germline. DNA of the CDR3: TGTGCCAGCAGCTTAGTAGGCGGCACAGATACGCAGTATTTT. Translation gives CASSLVGGTDTQYF.

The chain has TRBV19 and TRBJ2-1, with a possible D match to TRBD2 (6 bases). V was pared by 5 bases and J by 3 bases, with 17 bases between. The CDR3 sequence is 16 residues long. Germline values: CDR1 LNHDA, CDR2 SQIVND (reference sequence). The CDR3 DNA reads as TGTGCCAGTAGTCATAGCAGGGCCGGGGGCTACAATGAGCAGTTCTTC. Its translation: CASSHSRAGGYNEQFF.

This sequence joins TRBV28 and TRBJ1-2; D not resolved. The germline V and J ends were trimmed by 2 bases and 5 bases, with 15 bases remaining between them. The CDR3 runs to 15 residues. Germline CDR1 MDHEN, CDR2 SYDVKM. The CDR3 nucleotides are TGTGCCAGCAGTTTAATCGGGAGGTCAGTGTATGGCTACACCTTC. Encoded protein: CASSLIGRSVYGYTF.

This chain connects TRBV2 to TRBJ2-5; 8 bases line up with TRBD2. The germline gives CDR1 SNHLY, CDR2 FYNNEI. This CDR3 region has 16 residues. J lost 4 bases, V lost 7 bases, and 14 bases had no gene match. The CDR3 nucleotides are TGTGCCAGCACGGCAGCGGGGGTAGGGGTATTAGAGACCCAGTACTTC. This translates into CASTAAGVGVLETQYF.

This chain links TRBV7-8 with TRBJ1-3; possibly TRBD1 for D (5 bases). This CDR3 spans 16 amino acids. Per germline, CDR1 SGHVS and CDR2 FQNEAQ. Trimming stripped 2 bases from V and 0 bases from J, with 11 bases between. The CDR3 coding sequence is TGTGCCAGCAGCTTACGAGACAGTCGCTCTGGAAACACCATATATTTT. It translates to CASSLRDSRSGNTIYF.